Shown below are 8 T cell receptor beta chains from a single sample sequenced in a study of cytomegalovirus exposure and HLA in healthy donors (dated by TCRdb to 2015 to 2018). Library construction relied on the immunoSEQ multiplex PCR assay. In its TCRdb copy, this immuneACCESS table keeps in-frame sequences only and misses some clones. Where compared with another copy, unresolved V genes explain less than half of these, and the others have no known cause. The sample records more than 85,000 clones, around 96% of which are singletons. Together, the top ten hold 0.89% of the sample. The source material was PBMCs. These receptors were collected from a young woman in good health and CMV-seronegative.

This chain connects TRBV6-5 to TRBJ2-1, with 8 bases fitting TRBD1. Losses at the gene ends were 6 bases for V and 7 bases for J; bases not matched to a gene: 11. Germline CDR1 MNHEY, CDR2 SVGAGI. This CDR3 contains 15 residues. The CDR3 DNA sequence: TGTGCCAGCAGCCTAGGACAGGGTGAGATTAATGAGCAGTTCTTC. Protein: CASSLGQGEINEQFF.

The chain recombines TRBV10-1 with TRBJ2-7; TRBD2 agrees at 15 bases. The CDR3 is 17 residues long. Unmatched junction bases numbered 3, after V lost 2 bases and J lost 1 base. The germline CDR1 and CDR2 sequences are WNHNN and SYGVQD (reference sequence). The CDR3 loop is CASSEGLAGGPSYEQYF. CDR3 sequence (DNA): TGCGCCAGCAGTGAGGGACTAGCGGGAGGGCCATCCTACGAGCAGTACTTC.

The rearrangement uses TRBV5-1 and TRBJ2-3, with a tentative D call TRBD2 (5 bases). Germline V gene lookup returns CDR1 SGHRS and CDR2 YFSETQ. The V end lost 0 bases, the J end lost 2 bases, and 16 bases lay between the germline ends. The CDR3 runs to 17 residues. DNA for the CDR3: TGCGCCAGCAGCTTGGATTTTGGGCCGGGAAACACAGATACGCAGTATTTT. This codes for CASSLDFGPGNTDTQYF.

The chain employs TRBV5-6 and TRBJ1-4; D is unclear. The CDR3 consists of 14 residues. Germline V lookup: CDR1 SGHDT, CDR2 YYEEEE. Trimming stripped 4 bases from V and 4 bases from J, with 11 bases between. CDR3 sequence: CASSLRQINEKLFF. In DNA, the CDR3 is TGTGCCAGCAGCCTCCGACAAATTAATGAAAAACTGTTTTTT.

This chain links TRBV29-1 with TRBJ2-7, with 7 bases lining up with TRBD1. CDR3 length: 11 residues. J gave up 3 bases and V 7 bases, and 3 bases lay outside the gene matches. CDR1 and CDR2 from the germline V gene are SQVTM and ANQGSEA. The CDR3 DNA reads as TGCAGCGCGAGGACAGGCTACGAGCAGTACTTC. Encoded protein: CSARTGYEQYF.

This clone was picked up a small number of times. The V call is TRBV9, the J call TRBJ2-3; 8 nucleotides line up with TRBD2. Trimming at V came to 0 bases and at J to 9 bases, leaving 6 bases not matched to a gene. The germline V gene has CDR1 SGDLS and CDR2 YYNGEE. The CDR3 runs to 14 residues. The CDR3 DNA is TGTGCCAGCAGCGTAGAGTACCGGGGGGGGACGCAGTATTTT. Its translation is CASSVEYRGGTQYF. Variable domain in full (rest from reference TRBV9 and TRBJ2-3): DSGVTQTPKHLITATGQRVTLRCSPRSGDLSVYWYQQSLDQGLQFLIQYYNGEERAKGNILERFSAQQFPDLHSELNLSSLELGDSALYFCASSVEYRGGTQYFGPGTRLTVL.

The V gene is TRBV6-5, the J gene TRBJ2-5, with TRBD1 matching over 7 bases. This CDR3 region has 15 residues. The germline CDR1 and CDR2 sequences are MNHEY and SVGAGI. V lost 2 bases to trimming and J lost 4 bases; unmatched junction nucleotides: 7. CDR3 DNA sequence: TGTGCCAGCAGTTACCTTACGACAGGGCGAGAGACCCAGTACTTC. Encoded protein: CASSYLTTGRETQYF.

The chain links TRBV29-1 to TRBJ1-1; TRBD1 is a possible D gene (6 bases). The germline V gene encodes CDR1 SQVTM and CDR2 ANQGSEA. CDR3 length: 13 amino acids. The germline V and J ends were trimmed by 1 base and 4 bases, with 10 bases remaining between them. CDR3 sequence reads: CSVEGQEATEAFF. CDR3 sequence (DNA): TGCAGCGTTGAAGGACAGGAGGCCACTGAAGCTTTCTTT.